This T cell receptor (beta chain) was observed in a study of shared clonotypes between healthy human individuals. V lost 5 bases and J 5 bases, leaving 13 bases between the germline ends. Germline CDR1 reads SEHNR; CDR2 reads FQNEAQ (reference sequence). The CDR3 sequence is 14 residues long. About this clone: As yet, its antigen is unknown.

Study-wide findings and caveats: Generally, estimated richness proved larger in naive subsets than it did in memory subsets.

Repertoires were generated with immunoSEQ multiplex PCR, while TCRdb's copy carries only in-frame clones and drops some. The profile shows some 1.4 million clones, roughly 96% of them singletons. V gene TRBV7-9 combines with J gene TRBJ1-5; D may be TRBD1 (5 bases). Sequencing was performed on naive CD4+ T cells sorted from blood. The subset denotes: CD45RA+ positively selected. This receptor was taken from a man aged 25 to 45 in good health. CDR3 loop: CASSAFGADQPQHF. The CDR3 nucleotides are TGTGCCAGCAGCGCTTTTGGGGCCGATCAGCCCCAGCATTTT. The whole variable domain, remainder taken from reference TRBV7-9 and TRBJ1-5, is DTGVSQNPRHKITKRGQNVTFRCDPISEHNRLYWYRQTLGQGPEFLTYFQNEAQLEKSRLLSDRFSAERPKGSFSTLEIQRTEQGDSAMYLCASSAFGADQPQHFGDGTRLSIL.